The entry below describes one T cell receptor beta chain. Its antigen is currently unknown. This specimen belongs to a study of response to subunit inactivated influenza vaccine. Study-wide results and caveats: The authors offered the suggestion that each seasonal influenza vaccination recruits few new T cells.

This CDR3 is built from 12 residues. Trimming took off 4 bases at V and 3 bases at J, with 10 bases between the two ends. CDR1 SQVTM and CDR2 ANQGSEA come from the germline V gene. A single record per CDR3 protein comes from TCRdb applying MiXCR to the RT-PCR reads. The table includes 860,000 or so distinct CDR3 sequences, 21% detected once. The receptor comes from a man aged 45-60 years who received an inactivated influenza vaccine. The sequenced sample was PBMCs from blood, obtained roughly 5 days after vaccination. The rearrangement links TRBV29-1 to TRBJ2-7; D unresolved. The CDR3 DNA reads as TGCAGCGTTGCCTGGAGTGGCTACGAGCAGTACTTC. Encoded protein: CSVAWSGYEQYF.